This is a list of T cell receptor beta chains from one sample in a study of glioma-infiltrating T cells after dendritic cell vaccination. Method: immunoSEQ multiplex PCR; TCRdb's copy keeps in-frame clones and lacks some. The profile shows roughly 96,000 clones, roughly 83% of them singletons. This material consisted of blood, taken before dendritic cell vaccination. The receptors were gathered from a human donor with glioblastoma. The CDR3 runs from the conserved cysteine through the conserved F or W. A D gene is named only where the DNA matches it firmly. Size is stated for part of the rows, as once, few or many counts, or as a class when the clone is expanded.

d_call j_call clone_size v_call cdr3_nt cdr3_aa
. TRBJ2-1 few TRBV20-1 TGCAGTGCAGTCAGACTTCGGGAGCAGTTCTTC CSAVRLREQFF
. TRBJ1-2 . TRBV7-2 TGTGCCAGCAGCTTAGTCGGGCAGGGTTATGGCTACACCTTC CASSLVGQGYGYTF
TRBD1 TRBJ2-7 . TRBV7-9 TGTGCCAGCAGCGAGCGGGGACAGGGGGGTCTGAGTAGGCAGTACTTC CASSERGQGGLSRQYF
TRBD2 TRBJ2-5 . TRBV5-6 TGTGCCAGCAGCATGTCCGGACTAGCGGGGTGGGCGAAGTACTTC CASSMSGLAGWAKYF
TRBD1 TRBJ1-1 . TRBV6-5 TGTGCCAGCAGTCCGGACAGGGGGAACACTGAAGCTTTCTTT CASSPDRGNTEAFF
TRBD1 TRBJ1-2 . TRBV5-6 TGTGCCAGCAGCCGGGGACAGCCCACCTATGGCTACACCTTC CASSRGQPTYGYTF
. TRBJ1-1 . TRBV19 TGTGCCAGTAGTACTACCCAGGGATACACTGAAGCTTTCTTT CASSTTQGYTEAFF
. TRBJ1-5 . TRBV19 TGTGCCAGTAGTATTCCGGCAGGTCGAAAGCCCCAGCATTTT CASSIPAGRKPQHF
. TRBJ2-7 once TRBV7-2 TGTGCCAGCAGCTATATATCTAGCGCCTACGAGCAGTACTTC CASSYISSAYEQYF
TRBD1 TRBJ1-4 once TRBV30 TGTGCCTGGATTCGACAGGGAGGAGCTGAAAAACTGTTTTTT CAWIRQGGAEKLFF
. TRBJ2-3 once TRBV7-9 TGTGCCAGCAGCCAGGCTGGGCCAGATACGCAGTATTTT CASSQAGPDTQYF
TRBD1 TRBJ1-2 . TRBV27 TGTGCCAGCAGTTCCCCGGACAGGGAGGGGAAAGGCTACACCTTC CASSSPDREGKGYTF
. TRBJ1-2 . TRBV28 TGTGCCAGCAGTTTAGGGTTGTGGCAGGGGAACTATGGCTACACCTTC CASSLGLWQGNYGYTF
TRBD1 TRBJ2-1 . TRBV5-1 TGCGCCAGCAGCTTGGCCGGACAGGGGTACAATGAGCAGTTCTTC CASSLAGQGYNEQFF
. TRBJ1-1 . TRBV6-5 TGTGCCAGCAGTTACTCCACCGGGTCTGTCACTGAAGCTTTCTTT CASSYSTGSVTEAFF
. TRBJ1-1 . TRBV13 TGTGCCAGCAGCTTACCCCTGGCAGGGGAAAACACTGAAGCTTTCTTT CASSLPLAGENTEAFF
TRBD2 TRBJ2-5 . TRBV5-1 TGCGCCAGCAGCTTGGGCCGGCGGGGGAACCAAGAGACCCAGTACTTC CASSLGRRGNQETQYF
TRBD1 TRBJ1-4 . TRBV9 TGTGCCAGCAGCGGGGGACAGGGGGGCCACTATAATGAAAAACTGTTTTTT CASSGGQGGHYNEKLFF
. TRBJ2-1 . TRBV5-1 TGCGCCAGCAGCTTGCTGTTCAATGAGCAGTTCTTC CASSLLFNEQFF
TRBD1 TRBJ2-5 . TRBV28 TGTGCCAGCAGACTAGACAGGGCTGCGACCCAGTACTTC CASRLDRAATQYF
. TRBJ2-1 . TRBV11-2 TGTGCCAGCACCATCAACCAGGGCATCTCCTACAATGAGCAGTTCTTC CASTINQGISYNEQFF
. TRBJ1-4 . TRBV6-5 TGTGCCAGTAAGGTCGGAGATACTAATGAAAAACTGTTTTTT CASKVGDTNEKLFF
. TRBJ1-5 once TRBV6-1 TGTGCCAGCAGTGAAGATGAGTCTCAGCCCCAGCATTTT CASSEDESQPQHF
TRBD2 TRBJ2-3 . TRBV9 TGTGCCAGCAGCGCTTCCGGGACTAGCAACACAGATACGCAGTATTTT CASSASGTSNTDTQYF
TRBD2 TRBJ2-3 . TRBV28 TGTGCCAGCAGTCTGACTAGCGGGGGCACAGATACGCAGTATTTT CASSLTSGGTDTQYF
TRBD1 TRBJ1-4 . TRBV2 TGTGCCAGCAGTGTACCCAGGGGGCTAGGGGAAAAACTGTTTTTT CASSVPRGLGEKLFF
. TRBJ2-5 few TRBV6-1 TGTGCCAGCAATGGAGGCGCCCGGACTAAAGAGACCCAGTACTTC CASNGGARTKETQYF
TRBD1 TRBJ2-2 . TRBV10-3 TGTGCCACCAGGGCTAGACAGGGAAGTCACGGGGAGCTGTTTTTT CATRARQGSHGELFF